This passage covers 8 T cell receptor beta chains from one sample sequenced in a study of blood T cell repertoires in COVID-19. Measured with immunoSEQ multiplex PCR; TCRdb has only the in-frame clones, and not every one. The profile shows 130,000 or so clones, around 88% of them singletons. The sequencing input was peripheral blood. All receptors derive from a woman aged 60 to 75 with acute or convalescent COVID-19.

The chain uses TRBV11-3 and TRBJ2-1, with 13 bases aligning to TRBD2. Germline CDR1 and CDR2: SGHNT and YENEEA. The CDR3 spans 15 residues. J was trimmed by 10 bases and V by 3 bases; bases with no gene match: 6. CDR3 coding DNA: TGTGCCAGCAGCTTTACTAGCGGGGGGGCCCACGAGCAGTTCTTC. It translates to CASSFTSGGAHEQFF.

The chain is built from TRBV4-1 and TRBJ1-6, with TRBD1 matching over 11 bases. V lost 1 base and J lost 1; bases outside the gene matches: 6. The CDR3 covers 19 residues. Per the germline V gene, CDR1 is MGHRA and CDR2 is YSYEKL. This chain's CDR3 is CASSQVIGQGASYNSPLHF. The CDR3 DNA sequence: TGCGCCAGCAGCCAAGTAATAGGACAGGGGGCGTCCTATAATTCACCCCTCCACTTT.

The V gene is TRBV30, the J gene TRBJ2-7, with a weak D call TRBD1 (6 bases). CDR1 and CDR2 (germline): GTSNPN, SVGIG (reference sequence). Trimming removed 5 bases at V and 1 base at J, with 9 bases between. The CDR3 extends over 12 amino acids. This CDR3 reads CAWGQYSYEQYF. The CDR3 bases are TGTGCCTGGGGACAGTATTCCTACGAGCAGTACTTC.

The rearrangement joins TRBV7-3 to TRBJ2-7; D is uncertain. Deletions cut 5 bases from V and 3 bases from J, with 11 bases between. This CDR3 is built from 13 residues. Per the germline V gene, CDR1 is SGHTA and CDR2 is FQGTGA. The CDR3 nucleotides read TGTGCCAGCAGCCCAACCACCGGCTACGAGCAGTACTTC. Its translation is CASSPTTGYEQYF.

The count of this clone is one. V is TRBV30 and J is TRBJ1-6, with 7 bases that match TRBD1. The CDR3 loop spans 14 amino acids. Germline CDR1 and CDR2: GTSNPN and SVGIG (reference sequence). With 2 bases clipped from V and 9 bases from J, the junction kept 7 bases outside the gene matches. CDR3 in DNA: TGTGCCTGGAGTCGACAGGGTTCGGGTTCACCCCTCCACTTT. Translation: CAWSRQGSGSPLHF.

The rearrangement joins TRBV13 to TRBJ1-5; weak D call: TRBD1 (6 bases). The V gene lost 5 bases and the J gene lost 4 bases, with 18 bases spanning the gap. The CDR3 runs 16 residues. CDR1 is PRHDT, CDR2 FYEKMQ, per germline (reference sequence). DNA of the CDR3: TGTGCCAGCAGCGCTCGGGGGGGGCAGGGGAATCAGCCCCAGCATTTT. Residues: CASSARGGQGNQPQHF.

This clone was seen only once. The CDR3 spells CSASQTANTGELFF. Here the CDR3 DNA reads TGCAGTGCTAGTCAAACAGCGAACACCGGGGAGCTGTTTTTT. The V call is TRBV20-1, the J call TRBJ2-2; D is ambiguous. Germline V gene sequence: CDR1 DFQATT, CDR2 SNEGSKA (reference sequence). The CDR3 loop spans 14 amino acids. The V end lost 3 bases, the J end lost 0 bases, and 8 bases lay between the germline ends.

This clone was picked up one time. V gene TRBV10-3 combines with J gene TRBJ2-2; D ambiguous. Between the trimmed V and J ends, which lost 11 bases and 3 bases, there was a span of 10 bases. Germline V gene lookup returns CDR1 ENHRY and CDR2 SYGVKD. The CDR3 runs 12 residues. The CDR3: CAGGLDTGELFF. In DNA form, the CDR3 reads TGTGCCGGTGGTTTAGACACCGGGGAGCTGTTTTTT.